This TCR beta chain was profiled in a study of cytomegalovirus exposure and HLA in healthy donors. Turning to this clone: Its target is unknown.

Points from the study as a whole: Many donors carried some public TCRs, although rarity characterized most TCR sequences.

Sequencing used immunoSEQ multiplex PCR; TCRdb keeps in-frame clones, though not all of them. Of more than 200,000 clones listed, roughly 88% were seen once; the top ten hold approximately 3.1%. The clonotype comes from a woman in her twenties or thirties in good health and CMV-seronegative. What was sequenced was PBMCs.

The CDR3 sequence is CASSKSGQDSGNTIYF. The CDR3 region has the DNA TGTGCCAGCAGCAAATCGGGACAGGACTCTGGAAACACCATATATTTT. The V call is TRBV9, the J call TRBJ1-3; 8 nucleotides line up with TRBD1. This CDR3 spans 16 amino acids. Losses at the gene ends were 4 bases for V and 0 bases for J; bases not matched to a gene: 6. Germline V gives CDR1 SGDLS, CDR2 YYNGEE.